This TCR beta chain was recovered during a study of a mutant IDH1 vaccine in newly diagnosed glioma. Looking at the study overall: The start of vaccination came 4-6 weeks after radiotherapy alone, or with temozolomide cycles. Previous treatment comprised radiotherapy, temozolomide, or both, mostly both.

Only in-frame clones appear in the TCRdb table, and some are missing; sequencing was by immunoSEQ multiplex PCR. The table has around 85,000 clones, roughly 85% seen once. Study results and caveats: It seemed that pseudoprogression was not linked to changes in the top peripheral T cell clonotypes.

V lost 5 bases, J lost 7 bases, and 13 bases stayed unmatched. CDR3 size: 16 residues. CDR1 is WSHSY, CDR2 SAAADI, per germline. Concerning this clone: Its antigen remains unidentified.

Noted time point: week 23, last vaccination. The vaccine gave 300 ug of a 20-mer mutant IDH1 peptide subcutaneously per dose. The sample consisted of PBMCs, taken from a glioma patient whose treatment included an IDH1 peptide vaccine. The sequence came from a man aged 30 to 45 with glioma. Some clones in this sample may be carry-over from other donors' samples. This chain connects TRBV10-2 to TRBJ2-3, with 9 bases matching TRBD1. This CDR3 is CASSLRTGEIGNTQYF. DNA of the CDR3: TGCGCCAGCAGTCTAAGGACAGGGGAGATTGGGAATACGCAGTATTTT.